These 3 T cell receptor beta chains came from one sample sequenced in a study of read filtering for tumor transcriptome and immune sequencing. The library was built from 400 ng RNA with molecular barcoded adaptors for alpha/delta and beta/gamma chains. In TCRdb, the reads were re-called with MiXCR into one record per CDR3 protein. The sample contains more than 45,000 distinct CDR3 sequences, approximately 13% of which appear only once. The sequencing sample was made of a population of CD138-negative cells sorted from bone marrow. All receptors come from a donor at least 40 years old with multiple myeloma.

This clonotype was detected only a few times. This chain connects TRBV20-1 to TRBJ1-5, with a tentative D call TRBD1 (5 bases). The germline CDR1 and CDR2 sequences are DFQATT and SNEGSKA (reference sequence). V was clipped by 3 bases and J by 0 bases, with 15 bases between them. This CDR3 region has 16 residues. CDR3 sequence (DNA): TGCAGTGCTAGTTTGACAGAGTTTTATAGCAATCAGCCCCAGCATTTT. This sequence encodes CSASLTEFYSNQPQHF.

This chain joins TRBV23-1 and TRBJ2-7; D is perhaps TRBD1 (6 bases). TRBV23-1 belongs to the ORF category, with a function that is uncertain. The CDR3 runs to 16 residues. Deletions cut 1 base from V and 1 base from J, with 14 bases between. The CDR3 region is CASSQCDRPFSYEQYF. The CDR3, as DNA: TGCGCCAGCAGTCAATGCGACAGGCCCTTTTCCTACGAGCAGTACTTC.

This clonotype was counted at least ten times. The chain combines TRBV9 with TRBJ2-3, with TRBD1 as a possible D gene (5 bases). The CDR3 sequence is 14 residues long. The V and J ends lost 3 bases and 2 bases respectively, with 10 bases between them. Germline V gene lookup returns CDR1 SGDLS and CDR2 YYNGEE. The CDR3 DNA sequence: TGTGCCAGCAGCGGGGGCAGGGCCACAGATACGCAGTATTTT. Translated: CASSGGRATDTQYF. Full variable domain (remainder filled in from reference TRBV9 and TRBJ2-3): DSGVTQTPKHLITATGQRVTLRCSPRSGDLSVYWYQQSLDQGLQFLIQYYNGEERAKGNILERFSAQQFPDLHSELNLSSLELGDSALYFCASSGGRATDTQYFGPGTRLTVL.